This T cell receptor (beta chain) originates from a study of PD-L1 blockade in urothelial cancer. Time point here: pretreatment peripheral blood. TCRdb's copy holds only in-frame clones and misses some; the assay was immunoSEQ multiplex PCR. The profile shows tens of thousands of clones, around 84% of them singletons. Germline V lookup: CDR1 LNHDA, CDR2 SQIVND (reference sequence). Trimming took 5 bases from V and 1 from J, leaving 11 bases between them. This CDR3 is 14 amino acids long. Sequencing used PBMCs, obtained around atezolizumab (anti-PD-L1) treatment. The chain links TRBV19 to TRBJ2-5; no reliable D call. The sequence was collected from a woman in her seventies with urothelial cancer. The CDR3 protein is CASSQRVPQETQYF. The CDR3 nucleotides read TGTGCCAGTAGTCAACGGGTCCCCCAAGAGACCCAGTACTTC.